This T cell receptor beta chain was recovered during a study of CD8 T cells in ankylosing spondylitis. Study observations and caveats: In ankylosing spondylitis blood, a motif of 7 to 9 highly homologous TCR beta variants appeared characteristic. Reportedly, significant enrichment of disease-linked clones occurred in matched ankylosing spondylitis synovial fluid. Disease-linked clones bore a CD8+ phenotype, appearing relatively rarely in peripheral blood. Reactive arthritis synovial fluid and blood previously showed some of these motif variants.

In making TCR beta libraries, quantitative 5'-RACE with molecular barcodes was used. TCRdb fed the 5' RACE reads into MiXCR, producing one record per CDR3 protein. The sample holds fewer than 500,000 distinct CDR3 sequences, more than 25% seen once. The CDR3 loop spans 16 amino acids. The V and J ends lost 6 bases and 4 bases, in that order; junction bases with no gene match: 8. For this clonotype: The antigen is not known.

The source material was blood, either unsorted or a sorted T cell fraction (not recorded which). The chain uses TRBV12-3 or TRBV12-4 and TRBJ2-5; 13 bases fit TRBD2. The receptor comes from a male donor with ankylosing spondylitis. In DNA, the CDR3 is TGTGCCAGCAGCTGGACTAGCGGGAGTTTGATAGAGACCCAGTACTTC. The encoded protein is CASSWTSGSLIETQYF.